Each of the 9 T cell receptor beta chains below was sequenced from the same sample in a study of CD8+ T cells in alopecia areata. Sequencing templates came from extracted RNA that was reverse transcribed into cDNA. Data came from immunoSEQ multiplex PCR; TCRdb stores just in-frame clones and leaves some out. The data show approximately 150,000 clones, roughly nine tenths seen once. Treatment meaning: oral pan-JAK inhibitor, 5-10 mg twice daily. The sample consisted of CD8+ T cells sorted from blood, taken at week 4, from a patient treated with tofacitinib. These receptors were collected from a human donor with alopecia areata.

The chain links TRBV23-1 to TRBJ1-5, with a possible D match to TRBD1 (5 bases). TRBV23-1 falls under the ORF class, with uncertain function. The CDR3 spans 15 residues. V shed 4 bases and J shed 3 bases, with 13 bases lying between them. The CDR3 reads CASSPGTDLNQPQHF. CDR3 nucleotides: TGCGCCAGCAGTCCTGGGACGGACCTCAATCAGCCCCAGCATTTT.

This clone was detected once. The chain employs TRBV6-5 and TRBJ1-5, with TRBD1 identical over 9 bases. The CDR3 loop spans 15 amino acids. Germline V lookup: CDR1 MNHEY, CDR2 SVGAGI. Trimming at V came to 6 bases and at J to 2 bases, leaving 5 bases not matched to a gene. CDR3 protein: CASSLGQGGNQPQHF. The DNA for the CDR3 is TGTGCCAGCAGCTTGGGACAGGGTGGCAATCAGCCCCAGCATTTT.

The V call is TRBV5-1, the J call TRBJ1-3, with D unclear. Germline loops: CDR1 SGHRS, CDR2 YFSETQ. This CDR3 has 15 residues. With 0 bases removed from V and 8 bases from J, the gap between germline ends came to 15 bases. The CDR3 sequence: CASSLGGGGRDTIYF. CDR3 nucleotides: TGCGCCAGCAGCTTGGGCGGTGGAGGGCGAGACACCATATATTTT.

This rearrangement joins TRBV29-1 to TRBJ2-3; no clear D. From germline, CDR1 is SQVTM and CDR2 ANQGSEA. The CDR3 length is 14 residues. The V end was cut by 8 bases, the J end by 0 bases, with 15 bases between. The DNA of the CDR3 is TGCAGCTTCGAGGACCTATTTAGCACAGATACGCAGTATTTT. Residues: CSFEDLFSTDTQYF.

Concerning this clone: This CDR3 is also generated by other DNA sequences in the sample. The chain has TRBV27 and TRBJ2-7; D perhaps matches TRBD2 (6 bases). V was shortened by 6 bases and J by 4 bases, with 10 bases between the two germline ends. Germline-derived CDR1 and CDR2 are MNHEY and SMNVEV (reference sequence). The CDR3 covers 12 residues. The CDR3: CASSLGGYEQYF. The CDR3 coding sequence is TGTGCCAGCAGCCTGGGGGGATACGAGCAGTACTTC.

This clone was seen more than once but under ten times. The same CDR3 also results from other DNA sequences found in this sample. V gene TRBV5-1 combines with J gene TRBJ2-7; no clear D gene. Trimming shortened V by 0 bases and J by 0 bases, and 4 bases separated the two germline ends. CDR1 is SGHRS, CDR2 YFSETQ, per germline. The CDR3 spans 13 residues. CDR3 coding DNA: TGCGCCAGCAGCTTGGAAAGCTCCTACGAGCAGTACTTC. Amino acid sequence: CASSLESSYEQYF.

This sequence joins TRBV11-2 and TRBJ2-2; tentative D call: TRBD1 (5 bases). The CDR3 is 13 residues long. V lost 5 bases and J lost 7, with 11 bases in between. Germline assignment: CDR1 SGHAT and CDR2 FQNNGV. CDR3 residues: CASSPGSVGELFF. In nucleotides, the CDR3 is TGTGCCAGCAGCCCAGGGTCGGTCGGGGAGCTGTTTTTT. Full variable domain (outside the CDR3, taken from reference TRBV11-2 and TRBJ2-2): EAGVAQSPRYKIIEKRQSVAFWCNPISGHATLYWYQQILGQGPKLLIQFQNNGVVDDSQLPKDRFSAERLKGVDSTLKIQPAKLEDSAVYLCASSPGSVGELFFGEGSRLTVL.

This clone appeared a few times. The chain links TRBV14 to TRBJ2-1; 7 bases are a match to TRBD2. The germline gives CDR1 SGHDN, CDR2 FVKESK. The V gene end was trimmed by 4 bases and the J gene end by 2 bases; junction bases not matched to a gene: 2. This CDR3 spans 14 amino acids. CDR3 in DNA: TGTGCCAGCAGCCTAGCGGGCACCTACAATGAGCAGTTCTTC. It yields the protein CASSLAGTYNEQFF. Full variable domain (remainder filled in from reference TRBV14 and TRBJ2-1): EAGVTQFPSHSVIEKGQTVTLRCDPISGHDNLYWYRRVMGKEIKFLLHFVKESKQDESGMPNNRFLAERTGGTYSTLKVQPAELEDSGVYFCASSLAGTYNEQFFGPGTRLTVL.

The genes are TRBV4-1 and TRBJ2-7, with D possibly TRBD2 on 6 matching bases. CDR3 length equals 13 residues. Trimming took 0 bases from V and 7 from J, leaving 10 bases between them. Germline values: CDR1 MGHRA, CDR2 YSYEKL. CDR3 amino acids: CASSQDFGGEQYF. The CDR3 DNA sequence: TGCGCCAGCAGCCAAGATTTCGGGGGAGAGCAGTACTTC.